The rows below give T cell receptor beta chains drawn from one sample of a study of beta chain features in type 1 diabetes. Assay used: immunoSEQ multiplex PCR; TCRdb lists only in-frame clones, some missing. This table has about 53,000 clones, around 56% appearing once. Sequences were obtained from Tregs from blood. Receptors originate from a woman in her 40s with type 1 diabetes. The CDR3 runs from the conserved cysteine through the conserved F or W. Each record gives: clone size, D gene, V gene, J gene, CDR3 protein, CDR3 DNA. D genes are given only for firm matches. Clone size is stated in some rows and not others, as once, few, many or a class when expanded.

>NA|NA|TRBV29-1|TRBJ2-1
CSVRVRPTAAYNEQFF
TGCAGCGTTAGGGTTCGTCCGACAGCAGCTTACAATGAGCAGTTCTTC
>NA|TRBD1|TRBV28|TRBJ1-2
CANQGQGAGSAGYTF
TGTGCCAACCAGGGGCAGGGGGCAGGCTCGGCTGGCTACACCTTC
>NA|NA|TRBV7-9|TRBJ1-2
CASSAAPSGSGYTF
TGTGCCAGCAGTGCTGCTCCGTCCGGGAGCGGCTACACCTTC
>NA|TRBD1|TRBV10-3|TRBJ2-3
CAISGAGQGALDTQYF
TGTGCCATCAGTGGTGCGGGACAGGGGGCCCTAGATACGCAGTATTTT
>NA|TRBD1|TRBV7-2|TRBJ1-5
CASSPSGTGVRQPQHF
TGTGCCAGCAGCCCCTCCGGGACAGGCGTTCGTCAGCCCCAGCATTTT
>NA|NA|TRBV5-1|TRBJ2-1
CASSSTADSYNEQFF
TGCGCCAGCAGCTCCACAGCGGATTCCTACAATGAGCAGTTCTTC
>NA|NA|TRBV5-1|TRBJ1-1
CASSWYSDAEAFF
TGCGCCAGCAGCTGGTACAGTGACGCTGAAGCTTTCTTT
>NA|NA|TRBV5-1|TRBJ2-5
CASSLDSGETQYF
TGCGCCAGCAGCTTGGACTCGGGGGAGACCCAGTACTTC
>NA|TRBD2|TRBV19|TRBJ2-4
CASSLPSGTKNIQYF
TGTGCCAGTAGTTTACCTAGCGGGACCAAAAACATTCAGTACTTC
>NA|NA|TRBV6-1|TRBJ1-1
CASSSPGSTEAFF
TGTGCCAGCAGTTCCCCGGGTTCCACTGAAGCTTTCTTT
>NA|NA|TRBV6-5|TRBJ2-1
CASSGVENEQFF
TGTGCCAGCTCTGGAGTTGAAAATGAGCAGTTCTTC
>NA|TRBD2|TRBV9|TRBJ2-1
CASSVDTSGGAREQFF
TGTGCCAGCAGCGTAGATACTAGCGGGGGGGCACGGGAGCAGTTCTTC
>NA|NA|TRBV7-3|TRBJ1-1
CASSLTGRDTEAFF
TGTGCCAGCAGCTTAACGGGCAGGGACACTGAAGCTTTCTTT
>NA|NA|TRBV9|TRBJ2-7
CASSAGPSPSSEQYF
TGTGCCAGCAGTGCGGGGCCATCCCCCTCCTCCGAGCAGTACTTC
>NA|NA|TRBV7-2|TRBJ2-5
CASSQRVEPRGQETQYF
TGTGCCAGCAGCCAGAGGGTTGAGCCACGGGGGCAAGAGACCCAGTACTTC
>NA|NA|TRBV7-2|TRBJ2-7
CASSYDNYEQYF
TGTGCCAGCAGTTATGACAACTACGAGCAGTACTTC
>NA|NA|TRBV5-1|TRBJ2-3
CASSLWLSTDTQYF
TGCGCCAGCAGCTTGTGGCTCAGCACAGATACGCAGTATTTT
>NA|TRBD1|TRBV2|TRBJ1-6
CASTETGVSPLHF
TGTGCCAGCACGGAGACAGGGGTATCACCCCTCCACTTT
>NA|NA|TRBV7-7|TRBJ2-5
CASSLGGGETETQYF
TGTGCTAGCAGCTTAGGGGGCGGGGAGACGGAGACCCAGTACTTC
>NA|NA|TRBV5-6|TRBJ2-5
CASSRGTEETQYF
TGTGCCAGCAGCCGGGGGACCGAAGAGACCCAGTACTTC
>few|NA|TRBV29-1|TRBJ2-3
CSVLGTDTQYF
TGCAGCGTTCTAGGCACAGATACGCAGTATTTT
>few|NA|TRBV5-6|TRBJ2-5
CASSLTAKGDGIQETQYF
TGTGCCAGCAGCTTGACAGCGAAGGGGGACGGGATACAAGAGACCCAGTACTTC
>NA|TRBD2|TRBV5-4|TRBJ2-5
CASSLGLAGGETQYF
TGTGCCAGCAGCTTGGGACTAGCGGGCGGAGAGACCCAGTACTTC
>few|NA|TRBV30|TRBJ2-3
CAWGVAGGTDTQYF
TGTGCCTGGGGGGTGGCAGGGGGCACAGATACGCAGTATTTT
>NA|TRBD2|TRBV2|TRBJ2-2
CASSSRLASTGELFF
TGTGCCAGCAGTTCTAGACTAGCGAGCACCGGGGAGCTGTTTTTT
>NA|TRBD1|TRBV7-3|TRBJ2-2
CASSLNEGATGELFF
TGTGCCAGCAGCTTAAATGAGGGGGCCACCGGGGAGCTGTTTTTT
>few|NA|TRBV7-9|TRBJ2-2
CASSPPTGDTGELFF
TGTGCCAGCAGCCCCCCCACGGGGGACACCGGGGAGCTGTTTTTT
>NA|NA|TRBV7-3|TRBJ2-1
CASSSTGAAYNEQFF
TGTGCCAGCAGCTCAACAGGAGCCGCCTACAATGAGCAGTTCTTC
>few|TRBD1|TRBV28|TRBJ1-2
CASSSHRWTGF
TGTGCCAGCAGTTCTCACCGATGGACAGGCTTC
>NA|NA|TRBV5-4|TRBJ2-1
CASSSSPSYNEQFF
TGTGCCAGCAGCTCTTCTCCCTCCTACAATGAGCAGTTCTTC
>NA|NA|TRBV5-1|TRBJ1-1
CASSLLYRTEATEAFF
TGCGCCAGCAGCTTGCTATACAGAACCGAAGCAACTGAAGCTTTCTTT
>NA|TRBD2|TRBV7-2|TRBJ2-1
CASSSRGLAGNWNEQFF
TGTGCCAGCAGCTCCCGCGGACTAGCGGGGAATTGGAATGAGCAGTTCTTC
>NA|NA|TRBV27|TRBJ1-1
CASRPLGRMNTEAFF
TGTGCCAGCAGACCTTTGGGGCGGATGAACACTGAAGCTTTCTTT
>NA|NA|TRBV30|TRBJ1-5
CASQGDSNQPQHF
TGTGCGTCACAGGGCGATAGCAATCAGCCCCAGCATTTT
>few|TRBD2|TRBV6-6|TRBJ2-7
CASKSGGSYEQYF
TGTGCCAGCAAAAGCGGGGGCTCCTACGAGCAGTACTTC
>NA|NA|TRBV27|TRBJ2-3
CASRLTGTDTQYF
TGTGCCAGCAGGTTGACAGGCACAGATACGCAGTATTTT
>NA|TRBD2|TRBV25-1|TRBJ2-3
CASSPRAGGPGDTQYF
TGTGCCAGCAGTCCGCGGGCGGGAGGGCCGGGAGATACGCAGTATTTT
>few|TRBD1|TRBV5-1|TRBJ2-3
CASSLAGRGPSTDTQYF
TGCGCCAGCAGCTTGGCCGGCAGGGGGCCTTCCACAGATACGCAGTATTTT
>many|NA|TRBV4-2|TRBJ2-7
CASSPLGQDYEQYF
TGTGCCAGCAGCCCTTTGGGTCAGGACTACGAGCAGTACTTC
>few|NA|TRBV10-3|TRBJ1-2
CAISENVAWGYTF
TGTGCCATCAGTGAAAACGTGGCTTGGGGCTACACCTTC
>NA|NA|TRBV7-8|TRBJ1-5
CASRRFGESGQPQHF
TGTGCCAGCAGGCGGTTCGGGGAGTCGGGTCAGCCCCAGCATTTT
>NA|NA|TRBV6-5|TRBJ1-2
CATKAGTYGYTF
TGTGCCACAAAGGCGGGAACCTATGGCTACACCTTC
>NA|TRBD2|TRBV28|TRBJ2-1
CASSLAGYNEQFF
TGTGCCAGCAGCCTAGCGGGATACAATGAGCAGTTCTTC
>once|NA|TRBV29-1|TRBJ2-3
CSVVPRAADTQYF
TGCAGCGTTGTCCCCAGGGCAGCAGATACGCAGTATTTT
>NA|TRBD1|TRBV7-3|TRBJ1-5
CASSLRGGAGQPQHF
TGTGCCAGCAGCTTAAGAGGGGGCGCCGGTCAGCCCCAGCATTTT
>NA|NA|TRBV19|TRBJ1-5
CASSINQGIQPQHF
TGTGCCAGTAGTATAAATCAGGGGATTCAGCCCCAGCATTTT
>NA|NA|TRBV18|TRBJ1-2
CASSPREDYGYTF
TGTGCCAGCTCACCGCGGGAGGACTATGGCTACACCTTC
>few|TRBD1|TRBV9|TRBJ2-1
CASSPRLGGQGANEQFF
TGTGCCAGCAGCCCCAGACTCGGGGGACAGGGGGCCAATGAGCAGTTCTTC
>NA|TRBD1|TRBV30|TRBJ2-7
CAWSLETGPTYEQYF
TGTGCCTGGAGTTTGGAGACAGGGCCAACCTACGAGCAGTACTTC
>NA|TRBD1|TRBV27|TRBJ1-1
CASSFRDRLNTEAFF
TGTGCCAGCAGTTTTAGGGACAGGTTGAACACTGAAGCTTTCTTT
>NA|NA|TRBV28|TRBJ2-7
CASSLSPGRDGNEQYF
TGTGCCAGCAGTTTATCCCCTGGCAGGGATGGGAACGAGCAGTACTTC
>NA|TRBD1|TRBV7-6|TRBJ2-2
CASSFRQGPNTGELFF
TGTGCCAGCAGCTTCCGACAGGGCCCCAACACCGGGGAGCTGTTTTTT
>NA|NA|TRBV21-1|TRBJ1-2
CASSKARGEVCDGYTF
TGTGCCAGCAGCAAAGCTAGGGGCGAGGTATGCGATGGCTACACCTTC
>few|NA|TRBV28|TRBJ1-6
CASRSPGQLSAHF
TGTGCCAGCAGGTCCCCGGGACAATTATCCGCCCACTTT
>NA|NA|TRBV5-1|TRBJ2-5
CASSLTGGRRQETQYF
TGCGCCAGCAGCTTGACCGGCGGCCGCCGCCAAGAGACCCAGTACTTC
>NA|NA|TRBV28|TRBJ1-3
CASSFFRPLIASSGNTIYF
TGTGCCAGCAGTTTTTTTCGACCCCTGATAGCGAGCTCTGGAAACACCATATATTTT
>NA|NA|TRBV9|TRBJ2-7
CASSVLAGEQYF
TGTGCCAGCAGCGTACTCGCGGGGGAGCAGTACTTC
>NA|TRBD2|TRBV6-6|TRBJ2-2
CASRGTSGGNTGELFF
TGTGCCAGCAGAGGGACTAGCGGAGGGAACACCGGGGAGCTGTTTTTT
>NA|TRBD2|TRBV30|TRBJ2-7
CASSGREFSYEQYF
TGTGCCTCGTCAGGGAGGGAATTCTCCTACGAGCAGTACTTC